This entry features one T cell receptor beta chain sequence. Its antigen is not known. The germline gives CDR1 MNHEY, CDR2 SVGAGI. This CDR3 is 15 amino acids long. Trimming cost V 0 bases and J 5 bases, with 13 bases left between them. The sample belongs to a study of T cell responses to AZD1222 COVID-19 vaccine. Regarding the study as a whole: There were mostly white British donors and more females than males, and clonal diversity was possibly underestimated. As reported, nearly half of all spike-specific TCRs target variant regions that are unmutated. The study sampled repertoires only after the peak T cell response.

Sequencing used immunoSEQ multiplex PCR; TCRdb keeps in-frame clones, though not all of them. The sample includes approximately 170,000 clones, around nine tenths seen only once; the top ten take approximately 1%. Material: peripheral blood, obtained 28 days after the second AZD1222 dose. The V call is TRBV6-5, the J call TRBJ1-2; D uncertain. This clonotype was sampled from an adult who received the AZD1222 COVID-19 vaccine. The CDR3 protein is CASSYSAGNYYGYTF. The CDR3 DNA follows: TGTGCCAGCAGTTACTCAGCAGGAAATTATTATGGCTACACCTTC.